This T cell receptor beta chain is from a study of blood T cell repertoires in COVID-19. Study-level background: T cells, B-cell-depleted T cells, or PBMCs provided the cDNA or gDNA that served as material.

The germline V gene encodes CDR1 LNHNV and CDR2 YYDKDF (reference sequence). The CDR3 extends over 17 amino acids. The ends were cut back, 3 bases at V and 3 bases at J, with 20 bases in the middle. Per the original methods: Cell counts per sample came from amplifying reference gene primers. Here immunoSEQ multiplex PCR was the method, and the copy in TCRdb shows in-frame clones only, minus some. V and J calls and clone size follow that table, whereas D and trimming were derived from the DNA. The profile shows 380,000 or so clones, about 89% of them singletons. Those who participated ranged in age from roughly 18 to 100 years and resided in about 24 US areas. Assignments of participants to cohorts depended upon their own reported clinical history.

This receptor was taken from a man aged 25 to 40 who had recovered from COVID-19. Sequencing used PBMCs or T cells enriched from blood (not recorded which). The genes are TRBV15 and TRBJ1-1, with a possible D match to TRBD1 (5 bases). As DNA, the CDR3 is TGTGCCACCAGCAGGGACGGTTGGGGGGAAGGGGACACTGAAGCTTTCTTT. Encoded protein: CATSRDGWGEGDTEAFF.